The 24 T cell receptor beta chains below all came from one sample that was sequenced in a study of shared clonotypes between healthy human individuals. Libraries were prepared by immunoSEQ multiplex PCR; TCRdb keeps only in-frame clonotypes and omits some of them. The sample shows about 520,000 clones, around 85% of them seen only once. Sequencing used PBMCs. The receptors come from a woman aged 40-49 years in good health. Some clones in this sample may be carry-over from other donors' samples.

V usage is TRBV5-1 and J usage is TRBJ1-2, with TRBD1 identical over 7 bases. The CDR3 consists of 16 residues. Germline V gene sequence: CDR1 SGHRS, CDR2 YFSETQ. V trimming: 0 bases; J trimming: 3 bases; junction bases outside the gene matches: 8. The CDR3 here is CASSLGRGRGDYGYTF. In nucleotides, the CDR3 is TGCGCCAGCAGCTTGGGTCGTGGCAGGGGGGACTATGGCTACACCTTC.

The rearrangement uses TRBV29-1 and TRBJ2-2; the match to TRBD1 covers 9 bases. V lost 7 bases, J lost 5 bases, and 11 bases stayed unmatched. The CDR3 spans 15 residues. The germline CDR1 and CDR2 sequences are SQVTM and ANQGSEA. CDR3 DNA: TGCAGCGCTAAACCGGGACAGGGACGGACCGGGGAGCTGTTTTTT. It codes for CSAKPGQGRTGELFF.

This chain joins TRBV5-4 and TRBJ2-7, with a weak D call TRBD1 (5 bases). This CDR3 is built from 14 residues. Trimming removed 4 bases from V and 0 bases from J, with 11 bases in between. Germline CDR1 reads SGHNT; CDR2 reads YYREEE (reference sequence). The CDR3, as DNA: TGTGCCAGCAGCGTCACAGGTTTCTCCTACGAGCAGTACTTC. Translation gives CASSVTGFSYEQYF.

The chain recombines TRBV13 with TRBJ2-7, with TRBD2 identical over 10 bases. The germline CDR1 and CDR2 sequences are PRHDT and FYEKMQ (reference sequence). This CDR3 has 15 amino acids. After removal of 5 bases from V and 3 bases from J, the junction contained 7 bases not matched to a gene. CDR3 DNA sequence: TGTGCCAGCAGCGCCGCTGCTAGCGGGAGCTACGAGCAGTACTTC. Translated, it gives CASSAAASGSYEQYF.

V usage is TRBV7-9 and J usage is TRBJ1-1; TRBD1 is a possible D gene (6 bases). CDR1 and CDR2 (germline): SEHNR, FQNEAQ (reference sequence). The CDR3 loop spans 15 amino acids. V gave up 5 bases and J gave up 0 bases, with 13 bases separating them. The CDR3 protein is CASSLLTGMNTEAFF. The DNA of the CDR3 is TGTGCCAGCAGCCTCTTAACAGGGATGAACACTGAAGCTTTCTTT.

This clone was seen a few times. The V gene is TRBV6-1, the J gene TRBJ1-4, with 8 bases lining up with TRBD1. After removal of 5 bases from V and 8 bases from J, the junction contained 10 bases not matched to a gene. The germline CDR1 and CDR2 sequences are MNHNS and SASEGT. This CDR3 spans 15 amino acids. DNA for the CDR3: TGTGCCAGCAGTCCATGGACAGGGACCAACGAAAAACTGTTTTTT. This gives the protein CASSPWTGTNEKLFF.

The J gene is TRBJ1-2, the V gene TRBV7-9; D may be TRBD1 (5 bases). The length of the CDR3 is 15 residues. Trimming removed 3 bases at V and 3 bases at J, with 14 bases between. Germline loops: CDR1 SEHNR, CDR2 FQNEAQ (reference sequence). The chain's CDR3 is CASSFLRDLDYGYTF. CDR3 bases: TGTGCCAGCAGCTTCCTCAGGGATCTCGACTATGGCTACACCTTC.

The V call is TRBV6-5, the J call TRBJ2-1; D remains unclear. With 2 bases removed from V and 5 bases from J, the gap between germline ends came to 13 bases. The CDR3 spans 15 residues. The germline V gene encodes CDR1 MNHEY and CDR2 SVGAGI. Here the CDR3 DNA reads TGTGCCAGCAGTTACACGGTACAGAACAACAATGAGCAGTTCTTC. Protein product: CASSYTVQNNNEQFF.

The chain uses TRBV30 and TRBJ1-6; D call uncertain. Germline V gene lookup returns CDR1 GTSNPN and CDR2 SVGIG (reference sequence). V dropped 1 base and J dropped 9 bases, with 13 bases sitting between them. There are 14 residues in the CDR3. CDR3 loop: CAWSEGMMGSPLHF. The CDR3 DNA reads TGTGCCTGGAGTGAGGGAATGATGGGTTCACCCCTCCACTTT.

Points on this clone: With a far larger clone one base away, a read error is the likely cause. Other nucleotide sequences from this sample produce the same CDR3. The chain recombines TRBV5-6 with TRBJ2-1; no definite D call. Germline lookup yields CDR1 SGHDT and CDR2 YYEEEE. The CDR3 has 13 residues. The CDR3 is CASSLWASNEQFF. The CDR3 DNA reads as TGTGCCAGCAGCTTGTGGGCTTCCAATGAGCAATTCTTC.

For this clone: This may be a read error: a much more frequent sequence differs by one nucleotide. This same CDR3 is encoded by further DNA sequences in the sample. The chain is built from TRBV18 and TRBJ2-2; possibly TRBD1 or TRBD2 for D (5 bases each). The V end was cut by 2 bases, the J end by 2 bases, with 12 bases between. The CDR3 has 16 amino acids. Germline CDR1 and CDR2: KGHSH and LQKENI. CDR3 sequence: CASSPGAGANTGELFF. The CDR3, as DNA: TGTGCCAGCTCACCAGGGGCGGGCGCTAACACCGGGGAGCTGTTTTTT. The full variable domain, rest sourced from reference TRBV18 and TRBJ2-2, is NAGVMQNPRHLVRRRGQEARLRCSPMKGHSHVYWYRQLPEEGLKFMVYLQKENIIDESGMPKERFSAEFPKEGPSILRIQQVVRGDSAAYFCASSPGAGANTGELFFGEGSRLTVL.

J is TRBJ1-2 and V is TRBV7-7; unclear D gene. Trimming shortened V by 5 bases and J by 4 bases, and 11 bases separated the two germline ends. Germline CDR1 is SSHAT and CDR2 is FNYEAQ (reference sequence). The CDR3 consists of 13 residues. CDR3 loop: CASSEIGGYGYTF. DNA for the CDR3: TGTGCCAGCAGCGAGATCGGCGGCTATGGCTACACCTTC.

The chain couples TRBV28 to TRBJ2-1; a possible D gene is TRBD2 (5 bases). The germline gives CDR1 MDHEN, CDR2 SYDVKM. The CDR3 is made up of 18 amino acids. Trimming stripped 3 bases from V and 1 base from J, with 19 bases between. The CDR3 reads CASSFMAGGVSSYNEQFF. CDR3 sequence (DNA): TGTGCCAGCAGTTTTATGGCAGGAGGTGTTTCGTCCTACAATGAGCAGTTCTTC. The complete variable domain, with remaining parts taken from reference TRBV28 and TRBJ2-1, reads DVKVTQSSRYLVKRTGEKVFLECVQDMDHENMFWYRQDPGLGLRLIYFSYDVKMKEKGDIPEGYSVSREKKERFSLILESASTNQTSMYLCASSFMAGGVSSYNEQFFGPGTRLTVL.

As for this clone: A far larger clone is one nucleotide away, so this likely arose from a read error. The sample contains more than one DNA sequence encoding this CDR3. The V call is TRBV6-1, the J call TRBJ2-5, with no clear D. V was cut by 3 bases and J by 14 bases, with 13 bases left in between. Germline CDR1 reads MNHNS; CDR2 reads SASEGT. This CDR3 contains 11 residues. The CDR3 DNA reads TGTGCCAGCAGTGAGGGCACTACCAAATACTTC. Translating gives CASSEGTTKYF.

The J gene is TRBJ2-3, the V gene TRBV7-9, with D tentatively TRBD2 (6 bases). The V gene lost 3 bases and the J gene lost 4 bases, with 11 bases spanning the gap. The V gene's germline CDR1 is SEHNR and CDR2 FQNEAQ (reference sequence). There are 14 residues in the CDR3. CDR3: CASSFGTSSDTQYF. In nucleotides, the CDR3 is TGTGCCAGCAGCTTCGGGACTTCTTCAGATACGCAGTATTTT.

A remark on this clone: This probably arose from a read error, given a far larger clone one base away. V usage is TRBV30 and J usage is TRBJ1-4; D gene ambiguous. The germline V gene encodes CDR1 GTSNPN and CDR2 SVGIG (reference sequence). CDR3 length: 12 residues. The CDR3 spells CTWSASREKLFF. The CDR3 bases are TGTACCTGGAGTGCCTCTCGGGAAAAACTGTTTTTT. Based on the CDR3 plus reference TRBV30 and TRBJ1-4, the full variable domain is SQTIHQWPATLVQPVGSPLSLECTVEGTSNPNLYWYRQAAGRGLQLLFYSVGIGQISSEVPQNLSASRPQDRQFILSSKKLLLSDSGFYLCTWSASREKLFFGSGTQLSVL.

The genes are TRBV7-9 and TRBJ1-1; TRBD1 is a possible D gene (6 bases). V was pared by 2 bases and J by 1 base, with 11 bases between. CDR3 length: 15 residues. The germline V gene has CDR1 SEHNR and CDR2 FQNEAQ (reference sequence). CDR3 in DNA: TGTGCCAGCAGCTTAAATTACAGGGAGAACACTGAAGCTTTCTTT. It specifies CASSLNYRENTEAFF.

The chain employs TRBV5-4 and TRBJ2-7; 10 bases are a match to TRBD2. Germline CDR1 reads SGHNT; CDR2 reads YYREEE (reference sequence). This CDR3 is built from 15 residues. The junction had 9 bases not matched to a gene; V was cut back by 2 bases and J by 7 bases. In DNA form, the CDR3 reads TGTGCCAGCAGCTTTAGCGGGAGGCGCTCGGGTGAGCAGTACTTC. This encodes CASSFSGRRSGEQYF.

The J gene is TRBJ2-2, the V gene TRBV4-1; 8 nucleotides line up with TRBD2. The CDR3 runs to 16 residues. V trimming: 1 base; J trimming: 4 bases; junction bases outside the gene matches: 5. Per germline, CDR1 MGHRA and CDR2 YSYEKL. The CDR3 reads CASSQVGTRPTGELFF. In nucleotides, the CDR3 is TGCGCCAGCAGCCAAGTCGGGACTAGGCCCACCGGGGAGCTGTTTTTT.

Remarks on this clone: It differs at one base from a far larger clone, so likely a read error. J is TRBJ2-7 and V is TRBV15; 7 bases line up with TRBD2. V lost 0 bases, J lost 4 bases, and 21 bases stayed unmatched. This CDR3 spans 20 amino acids. From germline, CDR1 is LNHNV and CDR2 YYDKDF (reference sequence). The CDR3 region has the DNA TGTGCCACCAGCAGAGACAGGGATCGGGGAGCGGGACCACATCGGTACGAGCAGTACTTC. As protein: CATSRDRDRGAGPHRYEQYF.

The CDR3 nucleotides read TGTGCCAGCAGTGGGGTTGGGCAGCCCCAGCATTTT. This encodes CASSGVGQPQHF. This chain links TRBV27 with TRBJ1-5, with no clear D. Deletions cut 5 bases from V and 7 bases from J, with 9 bases between. This CDR3 is 12 amino acids long. CDR1 and CDR2 from the germline V gene are MNHEY and SMNVEV (reference sequence).

The chain is built from TRBV5-1 and TRBJ2-3, with D uncertain. The CDR3 is made up of 15 amino acids. The V end lost 0 bases, the J end lost 2 bases, and 10 bases lay between the germline ends. Germline V gene data show CDR1 as SGHRS and CDR2 as YFSETQ. CDR3 sequence: CASSLVPGNTDTQYF. DNA for the CDR3: TGCGCCAGCAGCTTGGTTCCCGGCAACACAGATACGCAGTATTTT.

The chain employs TRBV27 and TRBJ1-4, with TRBD1 matching 9 bases. The CDR3 is made up of 15 amino acids. Germline V CDR1 and CDR2: MNHEY, SMNVEV (reference sequence). With V trimmed by 0 bases and J by 11 bases, 7 bases remained unmatched. The CDR3 loop reads CASSLSRGQGIKLFF. In DNA form, the CDR3 reads TGTGCCAGCAGTTTATCAAGGGGACAGGGTATTAAACTGTTTTTT.

The chain uses TRBV28 and TRBJ1-2; D gene ambiguous. The V gene lost 3 bases and the J gene lost 2 bases, with 1 base spanning the gap. The CDR3 has 11 amino acids. Germline V gives CDR1 MDHEN, CDR2 SYDVKM. The CDR3 region is CASSFNYGYTF. The CDR3 DNA reads as TGTGCCAGCAGTTTCAACTATGGCTACACCTTC.